The 21 T cell receptor beta chains reported below all come from one sample, sequenced in a study of T-cell reconstitution after alpha-beta-depleted transplantation in children. Unique molecular identifiers were incorporated when the TCRbeta library was constructed. TCRdb reprocessed the PCR reads with MiXCR, giving one entry per CDR3 protein. The sample has fewer than 85,000 distinct CDR3 sequences, 11% to 15% seen once. The sequenced sample was PBMCs, mostly from graft donor cells, obtained 180 days after TCRalphabeta/CD19-depleted stem cell transplant. Receptors originate from a male patient aged 2-9 years who had a stem cell transplant for acute lymphoblastic leukemia, so the T cells may come from the graft donor.

The J gene is TRBJ2-3, the V gene TRBV5-1; D remains unclear. V dropped 5 bases and J dropped 0 bases, with 16 bases sitting between them. The CDR3 runs to 16 residues. Germline V gives CDR1 SGHRS, CDR2 YFSETQ. This CDR3 is CASRLRIRPSTDTQYF. DNA for the CDR3: TGCGCCAGCAGGCTCCGGATTAGGCCCAGCACAGATACGCAGTATTTT.

The chain carries TRBV5-8 and TRBJ2-1; 10 positions match TRBD2. This CDR3 has 15 residues. Germline V gene data show CDR1 as SGHTS and CDR2 as YDEGEE. V dropped 2 bases and J dropped 3; count of bases not matched to a gene: 2. The chain's CDR3 is CASSFGTSDYNEQFF. The CDR3 DNA sequence: TGTGCCAGCAGCTTCGGGACTAGCGACTACAATGAGCAGTTCTTC.

This clonotype was seen a handful of times. The chain joins TRBV7-9 to TRBJ1-1, with D maybe TRBD1 (6 bases). Germline-derived CDR1 and CDR2 are SEHNR and FQNEAQ (reference sequence). The length of the CDR3 is 11 residues. CDR3 sequence (DNA): TGTGCAAGCGGGGGCGGAACTGAAGCTTTCTTT. Residues: CASGGGTEAFF.

The chain recombines TRBV18 with TRBJ2-7; 9 nucleotides agree with TRBD1. V dropped 4 bases and J dropped 7; count of bases not matched to a gene: 2. CDR3 length: 12 residues. CDR1 is KGHSH and CDR2 is LQKENI in the germline V gene. The CDR3 protein is CASSRGQGEQYF. CDR3 nucleotide sequence: TGTGCCAGCTCACGCGGACAGGGGGAGCAGTACTTC.

Only a few counts were recorded for this clonotype. CDR3 protein: CASSKGRTEAFF. CDR3 coding DNA: TGTGCCAGCAGTAAGGGAAGGACTGAAGCTTTCTTT. The J gene is TRBJ1-1, the V gene TRBV27, with no clear D. Germline CDR1 MNHEY, CDR2 SMNVEV (reference sequence). Deletions cut 5 bases from V and 5 bases from J, with 9 bases between. This CDR3 region has 12 residues.

This clonotype was counted only a few times. The chain uses TRBV28 and TRBJ2-7; TRBD1 might be the D (5 bases). The CDR3 loop spans 14 amino acids. V was trimmed by 4 bases and J by 0 bases, leaving 10 bases between them. The V gene's germline CDR1 is MDHEN and CDR2 SYDVKM. CDR3 sequence reads: CASSSDSISYEQYF. CDR3 DNA sequence: TGTGCCAGCAGTTCCGACAGCATCTCCTACGAGCAGTACTTC. Full variable domain (outside the CDR3, taken from reference TRBV28 and TRBJ2-7): DVKVTQSSRYLVKRTGEKVFLECVQDMDHENMFWYRQDPGLGLRLIYFSYDVKMKEKGDIPEGYSVSREKKERFSLILESASTNQTSMYLCASSSDSISYEQYFGPGTRLTVT.

This clonotype was detected only a few times. The rearrangement joins TRBV24-1 to TRBJ1-2; TRBD1 aligns across 8 bases. Germline-derived CDR1 and CDR2 are KGHDR and SFDVKD. The ends lost 10 bases at V and 8 bases at J; junction bases unmatched: 8. The CDR3 loop spans 12 amino acids. In DNA form, the CDR3 reads TGTGCCACTTTTGCAAGGACAGGGGGCTACACCTTC. As protein: CATFARTGGYTF.

Ten or more counts support this clonotype. The genes are TRBV20-1 and TRBJ2-2; D possibly uses TRBD1 or TRBD2 (6 bases each). V gave up 0 bases and J gave up 1 base, with 18 bases separating them. The CDR3 sequence is 18 residues long. Germline V gene sequence: CDR1 DFQATT, CDR2 SNEGSKA (reference sequence). CDR3 sequence (DNA): TGCAGTGCTAGAGATCGAGGGGGGCCCTTTTTGAACACCGGGGAGCTGTTTTTT. Protein sequence: CSARDRGGPFLNTGELFF.

This clonotype appeared a few times. This chain links TRBV5-1 with TRBJ2-1; D is ambiguous. Germline V CDR1 and CDR2: SGHRS, YFSETQ. The CDR3 contains 16 residues. V shed 2 bases and J shed 0 bases, with 12 bases lying between them. The CDR3 coding sequence is TGCGCCAGCAGCTTTCAGTGGAAAGTCTCCTACAATGAGCAGTTCTTC. Its protein is CASSFQWKVSYNEQFF.

The table lists this clonotype with a few counts. The chain has TRBV20-1 and TRBJ1-6; tentative D call: TRBD1 (6 bases). The CDR3 loop spans 15 amino acids. Germline assignment: CDR1 DFQATT and CDR2 SNEGSKA (reference sequence). The V and J ends lost 0 bases and 4 bases respectively, with 10 bases between them. The CDR3: CSARDRGHYNSPLHF. CDR3 nucleotides: TGCAGTGCTAGAGATCGGGGACATTATAATTCACCCCTCCACTTT.

The chain joins TRBV7-9 to TRBJ2-5, with a possible D match to TRBD2 (6 bases). Germline CDR1 is SEHNR and CDR2 is FQNEAQ (reference sequence). The CDR3 has 13 residues. Trimming stripped 10 bases from V and 10 bases from J, with 22 bases between. The CDR3 is CAITRRAAFGQYF. The CDR3 DNA is TGTGCCATTACTCGGAGGGCCGCCTTTGGCCAGTACTTC.

In its sample, this clonotype was seen many times. The chain has TRBV6-2 or TRBV6-3 and TRBJ1-2; D might be TRBD1 (5 bases). The CDR3 extends over 15 amino acids. In germline, CDR1 is MNHEY, CDR2 SVGEGT. The V end was cut by 4 bases, the J end by 2 bases, with 14 bases between. As DNA, the CDR3 is TGTGCCAGCAGTTCTATTCGTCGGGGGAACTATGGCTACACCTTC. It translates to CASSSIRRGNYGYTF.

The table lists this clonotype with many counts. The gene calls are TRBV9 and TRBJ1-1; D is undetermined. V lost 4 bases and J 0 bases, leaving 13 bases between the germline ends. The CDR3 is 15 residues long. Per the germline V gene, CDR1 is SGDLS and CDR2 is YYNGEE. CDR3 region: CASSPPSTLNTEAFF. The CDR3 DNA reads TGTGCCAGCAGCCCCCCCAGTACTTTGAACACTGAAGCTTTCTTT.

This clonotype has just a few counts. The rearrangement uses TRBV20-1 and TRBJ1-3; no reliable D call. The ends were cut back, 5 bases at V and 0 bases at J, with 8 bases in the middle. In germline, CDR1 is DFQATT, CDR2 SNEGSKA (reference sequence). The CDR3 contains 13 residues. This CDR3 reads CSAPRTSGNTIYF. As DNA, the CDR3 is TGCAGTGCTCCCCGGACCTCTGGAAACACCATATATTTT.

This clonotype was recorded a few times. Here the CDR3 reads CASSPRLAGGHHEQYF. CDR3 coding DNA: TGTGCCAGCAGTCCGAGACTAGCGGGAGGGCATCACGAGCAGTACTTC. The chain combines TRBV27 with TRBJ2-7; 14 bases are shared with TRBD2. V was pared by 5 bases and J by 5 bases, with 8 bases of the junction left unmatched. Germline V gene sequence: CDR1 MNHEY, CDR2 SMNVEV (reference sequence). The CDR3 extends over 16 amino acids.

The chain has TRBV28 and TRBJ2-3; 7 positions match TRBD2. V trimming: 4 bases; J trimming: 5 bases; junction bases outside the gene matches: 9. CDR1 is MDHEN and CDR2 is SYDVKM in the germline V gene. CDR3 length: 15 residues. The CDR3 region is CASSSREAGKDTQYF. CDR3 nucleotide sequence: TGTGCCAGCAGTTCCCGCGAAGCGGGGAAAGATACGCAGTATTTT. The complete variable domain, with remaining parts taken from reference TRBV28 and TRBJ2-3, reads DVKVTQSSRYLVKRTGEKVFLECVQDMDHENMFWYRQDPGLGLRLIYFSYDVKMKEKGDIPEGYSVSREKKERFSLILESASTNQTSMYLCASSSREAGKDTQYFGPGTRLTVL.

The chain has TRBV7-8 and TRBJ2-5, with D possibly matching TRBD2 (6 bases). Germline V gene sequence: CDR1 SGHVS, CDR2 FQNEAQ. Trimming shortened V by 4 bases and J by 4 bases, and 19 bases separated the two germline ends. CDR3 length: 16 residues. CDR3 in amino acids: CASSSRPGVQRETQYF. The CDR3 DNA follows: TGTGCCAGCAGCTCCAGACCGGGGGTACAAAGAGAGACCCAGTACTTC.

The chain recombines TRBV12-3 or TRBV12-4 with TRBJ1-3, with D uncertain. This CDR3 spans 16 amino acids. V lost 7 bases and J lost 0, with 16 bases in between. The DNA of the CDR3 is TGTGCCAGCAATCGAGGTGGAGGGAGCTCTGGAAACACCATATATTTT. Translating gives CASNRGGGSSGNTIYF.

This clonotype was seen repeatedly, ten times or more. DNA of the CDR3: TGTGCCAGCAAGGGGCACCAAGGCTACACCTTC. Protein: CASKGHQGYTF. The rearrangement uses TRBV7-9 and TRBJ1-2, with D possibly being TRBD1 (5 bases). The CDR3 sequence is 11 residues long. V was pared by 7 bases and J by 8 bases, with 11 bases between. The V gene's germline CDR1 is SEHNR and CDR2 FQNEAQ (reference sequence).

This clonotype has more than one count but fewer than ten. The chain recombines TRBV28 with TRBJ2-3, with 7 bases identical to TRBD2. Germline V CDR1 and CDR2: MDHEN, SYDVKM. After removal of 7 bases from V and 4 bases from J, the junction contained 5 bases not matched to a gene. This CDR3 comprises 13 residues. This CDR3 is CASTLTSPDTQYF. In DNA, the CDR3 is TGTGCCAGCACCCTGACTAGCCCAGATACGCAGTATTTT. The variable domain in full, with the rest retrieved from reference TRBV28 and TRBJ2-3, is DVKVTQSSRYLVKRTGEKVFLECVQDMDHENMFWYRQDPGLGLRLIYFSYDVKMKEKGDIPEGYSVSREKKERFSLILESASTNQTSMYLCASTLTSPDTQYFGPGTRLTVL.

This clonotype was counted only a few times. The V gene is TRBV28, the J gene TRBJ2-4, with 15 bases fitting TRBD2. This CDR3 is 18 amino acids long. Germline CDR1 MDHEN, CDR2 SYDVKM. V was pared by 3 bases and J by 2 bases, with 5 bases of the junction left unmatched. Here the CDR3 DNA reads TGTGCCAGCAGTTTGGGACTAGCGGGGGGCTGGACCAAAAACATTCAGTACTTC. It specifies CASSLGLAGGWTKNIQYF.